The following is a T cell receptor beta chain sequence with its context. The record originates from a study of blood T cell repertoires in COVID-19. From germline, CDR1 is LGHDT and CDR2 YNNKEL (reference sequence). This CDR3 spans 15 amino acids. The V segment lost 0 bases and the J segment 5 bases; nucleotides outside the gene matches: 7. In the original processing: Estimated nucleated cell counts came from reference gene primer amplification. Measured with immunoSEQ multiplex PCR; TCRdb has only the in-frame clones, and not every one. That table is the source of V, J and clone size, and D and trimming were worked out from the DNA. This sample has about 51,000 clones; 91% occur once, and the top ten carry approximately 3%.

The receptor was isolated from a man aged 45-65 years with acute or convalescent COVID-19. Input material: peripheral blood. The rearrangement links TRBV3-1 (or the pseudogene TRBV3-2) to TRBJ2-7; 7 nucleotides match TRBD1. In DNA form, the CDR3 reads TGTGCCAGCAGCCAAGAGACAGGGAGTTCCCACGAGCAGTACTTC. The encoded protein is CASSQETGSSHEQYF.